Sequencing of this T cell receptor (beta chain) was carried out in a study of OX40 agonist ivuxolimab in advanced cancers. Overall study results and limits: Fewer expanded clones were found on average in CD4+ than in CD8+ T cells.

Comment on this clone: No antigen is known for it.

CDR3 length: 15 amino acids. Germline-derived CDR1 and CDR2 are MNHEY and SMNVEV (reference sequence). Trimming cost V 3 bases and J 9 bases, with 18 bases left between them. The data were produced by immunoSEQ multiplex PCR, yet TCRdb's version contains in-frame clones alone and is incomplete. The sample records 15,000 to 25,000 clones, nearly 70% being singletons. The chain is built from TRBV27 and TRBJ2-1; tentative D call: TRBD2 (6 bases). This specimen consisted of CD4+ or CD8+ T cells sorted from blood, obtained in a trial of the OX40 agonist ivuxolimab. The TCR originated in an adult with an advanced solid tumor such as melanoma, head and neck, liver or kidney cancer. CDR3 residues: CASSLSGDKRIEQFF. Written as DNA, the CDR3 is TGTGCCAGCAGTTTGTCGGGGGATAAGAGGATTGAGCAGTTCTTC.